This is a list of T cell receptor beta chains from one sample in a study of CD8 T cells in ankylosing spondylitis. One entry per CDR3 protein, called by TCRdb with MiXCR from the 5' RACE reads. The sample shows about 96,000 distinct CDR3 sequences, approximately 30% of them seen only once. The specimen was blood, either unsorted or a sorted T cell fraction (not recorded which). These TCRs come from a male donor with ankylosing spondylitis or in good health (not recorded which). CDR3s include the opening cysteine and the closing phenylalanine or tryptophan. The order of the fields is CDR3 protein, CDR3 DNA, V gene, D gene, J gene, clone size. The D gene is left open where the match is weak. Size tells how often a clone was seen (once, few, many) or the class of an expanded clone, and some rows leave it out.

CDR3aa: CSARSIGQNNQPQHF
CDR3nt: TGCAGTGCTAGATCAATTGGACAAAACAATCAGCCCCAGCATTTT
v_gene: TRBV20-1
d_gene: NA
j_gene: TRBJ1-5
abundance: few

CDR3aa: CSARTGGLSNEKLFF
CDR3nt: TGCAGTGCTAGAACAGGGGGATTGTCTAATGAAAAACTGTTTTTT
v_gene: TRBV20-1
d_gene: TRBD1
j_gene: TRBJ1-4
abundance: NA

CDR3aa: CASSYRTSVVDTQYF
CDR3nt: TGTGCCAGCAGCTACAGGACTAGCGTGGTAGATACGCAGTATTTT
v_gene: TRBV7-8
d_gene: TRBD2
j_gene: TRBJ2-3
abundance: NA

CDR3aa: CASSLQLSPGPEYEQYF
CDR3nt: TGCGCCAGCAGCTTACAACTATCCCCGGGACCAGAATACGAGCAGTACTTC
v_gene: TRBV5-1
d_gene: NA
j_gene: TRBJ2-7
abundance: NA

CDR3aa: CASSPRLSGGYNEQFF
CDR3nt: TGTGCCAGCTCACCAAGACTAAGCGGGGGCTACAATGAGCAGTTCTTC
v_gene: TRBV18
d_gene: TRBD2
j_gene: TRBJ2-1
abundance: NA

CDR3aa: CASSFRYQETQYF
CDR3nt: TGTGCCAGCAGCTTCAGGTACCAAGAGACCCAGTACTTC
v_gene: TRBV5-5
d_gene: NA
j_gene: TRBJ2-5
abundance: NA

CDR3aa: CASSAHPGNREKLFF
CDR3nt: TGTGCCAGCAGCGCTCACCCAGGAAATCGAGAAAAACTGTTTTTT
v_gene: TRBV7-2
d_gene: NA
j_gene: TRBJ1-4
abundance: few

CDR3aa: CSAYSTSGSQNEQFF
CDR3nt: TGCAGTGCTTATTCAACTAGCGGGAGTCAAAATGAGCAGTTCTTC
v_gene: TRBV20-1
d_gene: TRBD2
j_gene: TRBJ2-1
abundance: many

CDR3aa: CASSLVVGNYGYTF
CDR3nt: TGTGCCAGCAGCTTAGTAGTGGGTAACTATGGCTACACCTTC
v_gene: TRBV11-2
d_gene: NA
j_gene: TRBJ1-2
abundance: few

CDR3aa: CASSLGTSYEWQYF
CDR3nt: TGTGCCAGCAGCTTAGGGACTTCCTACGAGTGGCAGTACTTC
v_gene: TRBV7-9
d_gene: NA
j_gene: TRBJ2-7
abundance: few

CDR3aa: CASSLEGTGNQPQHF
CDR3nt: TGTGCCAGCAGTTTAGAAGGGACGGGCAATCAGCCCCAGCATTTT
v_gene: TRBV12-3/TRBV12-4
d_gene: NA
j_gene: TRBJ1-5
abundance: few

CDR3aa: CSARDSGVNTEAFF
CDR3nt: TGCAGTGCTAGAGACTCGGGGGTGAACACTGAAGCTTTCTTT
v_gene: TRBV20-1
d_gene: NA
j_gene: TRBJ1-1
abundance: NA

CDR3aa: CASSYGGQGNNEQYF
CDR3nt: TGTGCCAGCAGTTACGGGGGACAGGGTAACAACGAGCAGTACTTC
v_gene: TRBV6-5
d_gene: TRBD1
j_gene: TRBJ2-7
abundance: NA

CDR3aa: CASSLITIQETQYF
CDR3nt: TGTGCCAGCAGCTTAATTACAATCCAAGAGACCCAGTACTTC
v_gene: TRBV7-2
d_gene: NA
j_gene: TRBJ2-5
abundance: few

CDR3aa: CASSVAGNKYNEQFF
CDR3nt: TGTGCCAGCAGCGTAGCCGGGAATAAATACAATGAGCAGTTCTTC
v_gene: TRBV9
d_gene: NA
j_gene: TRBJ2-1
abundance: few

CDR3aa: CASSPTATQPQHF
CDR3nt: TGTGCCAGCTCACCGACGGCAACTCAGCCCCAGCATTTT
v_gene: TRBV18
d_gene: NA
j_gene: TRBJ1-5
abundance: few

CDR3aa: CASSNIRGDTEAFF
CDR3nt: TGTGCCAGCAGCAACATACGGGGGGACACTGAAGCTTTCTTT
v_gene: TRBV12-3/TRBV12-4
d_gene: NA
j_gene: TRBJ1-1
abundance: NA

CDR3aa: CSALTQGNTEAFF
CDR3nt: TGCAGTGCTTTGACACAGGGGAACACTGAAGCTTTCTTT
v_gene: TRBV20-1
d_gene: NA
j_gene: TRBJ1-1
abundance: few

CDR3aa: CASSPGTDYGYTF
CDR3nt: TGTGCCAGCAGCCCCGGGACGGACTATGGCTACACCTTC
v_gene: TRBV7-9
d_gene: NA
j_gene: TRBJ1-2
abundance: many

CDR3aa: CASSDEGTIDEQFF
CDR3nt: TGTGCCAGCAGTGATGAGGGCACTATCGATGAGCAGTTCTTC
v_gene: TRBV25-1
d_gene: NA
j_gene: TRBJ2-1
abundance: NA

CDR3aa: CSASWSTDTQYF
CDR3nt: TGCAGTGCTAGCTGGTCTACAGATACGCAGTATTTT
v_gene: TRBV20-1
d_gene: NA
j_gene: TRBJ2-3
abundance: many

CDR3aa: CASSLALGGGDTEAFF
CDR3nt: TGCGCCAGCAGCTTGGCGTTGGGGGGTGGGGACACTGAAGCTTTCTTT
v_gene: TRBV5-1
d_gene: NA
j_gene: TRBJ1-1
abundance: NA

CDR3aa: CASRQGRNTGELFF
CDR3nt: TGTGCCAGCAGGCAGGGGAGGAACACCGGGGAGCTGTTTTTT
v_gene: TRBV12-3/TRBV12-4
d_gene: NA
j_gene: TRBJ2-2
abundance: NA

CDR3aa: CASNRDTTYEQYF
CDR3nt: TGCGCCAGCAACCGGGACACAACCTACGAGCAGTACTTC
v_gene: TRBV5-1
d_gene: NA
j_gene: TRBJ2-7
abundance: few

CDR3aa: CASRTSGTPTGELFF
CDR3nt: TGTGCCAGCAGAACCTCCGGGACACCCACCGGGGAGCTGTTTTTT
v_gene: TRBV28
d_gene: NA
j_gene: TRBJ2-2
abundance: NA

CDR3aa: CSAGGVRTDTQYF
CDR3nt: TGCAGTGCGGGGGGGGTAAGAACAGATACGCAGTATTTT
v_gene: TRBV20-1
d_gene: TRBD2
j_gene: TRBJ2-3
abundance: few

CDR3aa: CASSLDPGTAANYGYTF
CDR3nt: TGCGCCAGCAGCTTGGATCCGGGGACGGCTGCTAACTATGGCTACACCTTC
v_gene: TRBV5-1
d_gene: NA
j_gene: TRBJ1-2
abundance: NA

CDR3aa: CASSKSRQGDGYTF
CDR3nt: TGTGCCAGCAGCAAAAGCCGACAGGGAGATGGCTACACCTTC
v_gene: TRBV12-3/TRBV12-4
d_gene: TRBD1
j_gene: TRBJ1-2
abundance: NA

CDR3aa: CSALQGAAGSYEQYF
CDR3nt: TGCAGTGCCCTCCAGGGGGCCGCGGGCTCCTACGAGCAGTACTTC
v_gene: TRBV20-1
d_gene: TRBD1
j_gene: TRBJ2-7
abundance: NA

CDR3aa: CASRKVPSEQDTQYF
CDR3nt: TGTGCCAGCAGAAAGGTGCCCAGCGAGCAAGATACGCAGTATTTT
v_gene: TRBV3-1
d_gene: NA
j_gene: TRBJ2-3
abundance: NA

CDR3aa: CASSRGQGALSTEAFF
CDR3nt: TGTGCCAGCAGTAGAGGACAGGGCGCCCTCAGTACTGAAGCTTTCTTT
v_gene: TRBV6-1
d_gene: TRBD1
j_gene: TRBJ1-1
abundance: NA

CDR3aa: CASSLDGVGNQPQHF
CDR3nt: TGTGCCAGCAGCTTAGATGGCGTTGGCAATCAGCCCCAGCATTTT
v_gene: TRBV11-2
d_gene: NA
j_gene: TRBJ1-5
abundance: NA

CDR3aa: CASSLSPTRGLMNTEAFF
CDR3nt: TGCGCCAGCAGCCTCTCGCCGACCAGGGGGCTGATGAACACTGAAGCTTTCTTT
v_gene: TRBV5-1
d_gene: TRBD1
j_gene: TRBJ1-1
abundance: NA

CDR3aa: CASSSENTEAFF
CDR3nt: TGTGCCAGCAGTTCCGAGAACACTGAAGCTTTCTTT
v_gene: TRBV12-3/TRBV12-4
d_gene: NA
j_gene: TRBJ1-1
abundance: NA

CDR3aa: CASSDNTRLAGTSLAKNIQYF
CDR3nt: TGTGCCAGCAGCGATAACACGAGACTAGCGGGGACTAGTTTAGCCAAAAACATTCAGTACTTC
v_gene: TRBV28
d_gene: TRBD2
j_gene: TRBJ2-4
abundance: NA

CDR3aa: CASSFGTSGSSDTQYF
CDR3nt: TGCGCCAGCAGCTTTGGGACTAGCGGGAGTTCAGATACGCAGTATTTT
v_gene: TRBV5-1
d_gene: TRBD2
j_gene: TRBJ2-3
abundance: NA

CDR3aa: CASSLGAVLGNLTEAFF
CDR3nt: TGCGCCAGCAGCTTGGGTGCAGTACTTGGGAATCTCACTGAAGCTTTCTTT
v_gene: TRBV5-1
d_gene: NA
j_gene: TRBJ1-1
abundance: few

CDR3aa: CSARGRGLNEAFF
CDR3nt: TGCAGTGCTAGGGGTAGGGGGCTTAATGAAGCTTTCTTT
v_gene: TRBV20-1
d_gene: TRBD1
j_gene: TRBJ1-1
abundance: few

CDR3aa: CSALDFRTYNEQFF
CDR3nt: TGCAGTGCTCTAGACTTCCGGACTTACAATGAGCAGTTCTTC
v_gene: TRBV20-1
d_gene: NA
j_gene: TRBJ2-1
abundance: medium-sized

CDR3aa: CASSLGTKQYF
CDR3nt: TGTGCCAGCAGTTTAGGGACTAAGCAGTACTTC
v_gene: TRBV27
d_gene: TRBD2
j_gene: TRBJ2-7
abundance: NA

CDR3aa: CAISQGGEQYF
CDR3nt: TGTGCCATCAGCCAAGGAGGGGAGCAGTACTTC
v_gene: TRBV10-3
d_gene: NA
j_gene: TRBJ2-7
abundance: NA

CDR3aa: CASSPMMAGVGQPQHF
CDR3nt: TGTGCCAGCAGCCCGATGATGGCAGGGGTCGGTCAGCCCCAGCATTTT
v_gene: TRBV7-2
d_gene: NA
j_gene: TRBJ1-5
abundance: many

CDR3aa: CASSLGGLETSYEQYF
CDR3nt: TGCGCCAGCAGCTTGGGGGGACTAGAGACTTCTTACGAGCAGTACTTC
v_gene: TRBV5-1
d_gene: TRBD2
j_gene: TRBJ2-7
abundance: NA

CDR3aa: CASTTEGGRDSPLHF
CDR3nt: TGCGCCAGCACCACGGAGGGGGGCAGGGATTCACCCCTCCACTTT
v_gene: TRBV5-1
d_gene: NA
j_gene: TRBJ1-6
abundance: few

CDR3aa: CSARTSGFVEQYF
CDR3nt: TGCAGTGCTCGGACTAGCGGGTTCGTAGAGCAGTACTTC
v_gene: TRBV20-1
d_gene: TRBD2
j_gene: TRBJ2-7
abundance: NA

CDR3aa: CASAPEENQPQHF
CDR3nt: TGCGCCAGCGCCCCAGAGGAGAATCAGCCCCAGCATTTT
v_gene: TRBV5-1
d_gene: NA
j_gene: TRBJ1-5
abundance: NA

CDR3aa: CASSLRLAHTQETQYF
CDR3nt: TGCGCCAGCAGCTTGAGACTAGCGCATACTCAAGAGACCCAGTACTTC
v_gene: TRBV5-1
d_gene: TRBD2
j_gene: TRBJ2-5
abundance: NA